This T cell receptor beta chain came from a study of T cells after yellow fever vaccination. Generation of TCR cDNA used 5'RACE template switching (which added a universal primer site and UMIs). TCRdb reprocessed the 5' RACE reads with MiXCR, giving one entry per CDR3 protein. The data contain more than 65,000 distinct CDR3 sequences, roughly 14% of them singletons. Per germline, CDR1 ENHRY and CDR2 SYGVKD. Trimming took off 3 bases at V and 5 bases at J, with 11 bases between the two ends. The CDR3 contains 13 residues. This clonotype was counted a few times. General study results and limits: Most primary-vaccination clones recurred post-booster (approximately 95% CD4, roughly 91% CD8).

Material: CD8+ T cells not binding an NS4B(214-222) dextramer, sorted from PBMCs, obtained less than 25 days after the first yellow fever vaccination. This receptor was obtained from a man younger than 30 who received the YFV17D yellow fever vaccine. This rearrangement joins TRBV10-3 to TRBJ2-7; D gene uncertain. The CDR3 bases are TGTGCCATCAGTGATGCAGCCATGAACGAGCAGTACTTC. It codes for CAISDAAMNEQYF.